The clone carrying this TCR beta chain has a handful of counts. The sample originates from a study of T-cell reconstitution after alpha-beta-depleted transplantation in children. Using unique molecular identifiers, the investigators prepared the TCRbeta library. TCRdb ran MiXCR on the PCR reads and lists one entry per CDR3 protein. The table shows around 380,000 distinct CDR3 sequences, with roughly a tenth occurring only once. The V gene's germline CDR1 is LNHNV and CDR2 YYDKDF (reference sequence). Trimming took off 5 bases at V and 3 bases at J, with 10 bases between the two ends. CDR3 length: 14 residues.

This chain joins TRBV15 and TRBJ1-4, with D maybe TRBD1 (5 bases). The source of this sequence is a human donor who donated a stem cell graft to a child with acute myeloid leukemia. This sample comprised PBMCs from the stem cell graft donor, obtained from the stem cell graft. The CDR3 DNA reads TGTGCCACCAGCCCCAGGGTAGCTAATGAAAAACTGTTTTTT. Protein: CATSPRVANEKLFF. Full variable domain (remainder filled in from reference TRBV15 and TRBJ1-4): DAMVIQNPRYQVTQFGKPVTLSCSQTLNHNVMYWYQQKSSQAPKLLFHYYDKDFNNEADTPDNFQSRRPNTSFCFLDIRSPGLGDTAMYLCATSPRVANEKLFFGSGTQLSVL.